The 15 T cell receptor beta chains given below trace back to one sample, sequenced in a study of identical twins. TCRdb re-analysed the 5' RACE reads in MiXCR, keeping a single row per CDR3 protein. The profile shows approximately 470,000 distinct CDR3 sequences, about 14% of them singletons. This sample was also put to use in a study of yellow fever vaccine responses in identical twins.

The sequenced material came from CD4+ T cells sorted from blood. The receptor source for this set is a young woman in good health.

V and J are TRBV6-1 and TRBJ2-2, with 9 bases aligning to TRBD2. The germline V gene encodes CDR1 MNHNS and CDR2 SASEGT. Trimming removed 7 bases from V and 7 bases from J; junction bases left unmatched: 10. This CDR3 has 15 residues. The CDR3 bases are TGTGCCAGCATAGGTCTAGCGGGAACAGGCGGGGAGCTGTTTTTT. Protein sequence: CASIGLAGTGGELFF.

The chain couples TRBV12-3 or TRBV12-4 to TRBJ2-3, with 7 bases matching TRBD2. The V gene end was trimmed by 1 base and the J gene end by 2 bases; junction bases not matched to a gene: 3. This CDR3 comprises 15 residues. CDR3 protein: CASSLGDYSTDTQYF. CDR3 sequence (DNA): TGTGCCAGCAGTTTAGGGGACTACTCCACAGATACGCAGTATTTT.

This clonotype came up a few times. The chain joins TRBV6-1 to TRBJ1-6; 8 bases line up with TRBD1. The CDR3 runs 15 residues. CDR1 is MNHNS and CDR2 is SASEGT in the germline V gene. Trimming took 5 bases from V and 6 from J; bases not matched to a gene: 6. Here the CDR3 DNA reads TGTGCCAGCAGTCCACGGACAGGGTTTAATTCACCCCTCCACTTT. Its protein product is CASSPRTGFNSPLHF.

This sequence joins TRBV27 and TRBJ2-1; possibly TRBD1 or TRBD2 for D (5 bases each). The CDR3 totals 14 residues. Germline V lookup: CDR1 MNHEY, CDR2 SMNVEV (reference sequence). V lost 6 bases and J lost 8, with 17 bases in between. CDR3 nucleotides: TGTGCCAGCAGCCGGTCAACGGGGCCTTATGAGCAGTTCTTC. Translated: CASSRSTGPYEQFF.

In its sample, this clonotype was seen many times. The chain carries TRBV12-3 or TRBV12-4 and TRBJ2-3, with D unresolved. CDR3 length: 14 amino acids. Trimming took 1 base from V and 6 from J, leaving 11 bases between them. The CDR3 region has the DNA TGTGCCAGCAGTTTAGTTGACCCTGGGGATACGCAGTATTTT. Amino acid sequence: CASSLVDPGDTQYF.

In its sample, this clonotype was seen a few times. V and J are TRBV3-1 and TRBJ2-3, with TRBD2 identical over 7 bases. J was trimmed by 3 bases and V by 5 bases; bases with no gene match: 11. The CDR3 extends over 16 amino acids. Looked up from germline, CDR1 is LGHDT and CDR2 is YNNKEL (reference sequence). The DNA of the CDR3 is TGTGCCAGCAGCTCCAGCGGGGCCCCTCGGACAGATACGCAGTATTTT. Amino acids: CASSSSGAPRTDTQYF.

This clonotype has only a few counts. The chain links TRBV30 to TRBJ1-5; 7 bases map to TRBD1. J lost 3 bases, V lost 1 base, and 6 bases had no gene match. This CDR3 is built from 15 residues. Germline V gives CDR1 GTSNPN, CDR2 SVGIG (reference sequence). CDR3 amino acids: CAWSGRGLYNQPQHF. In DNA form, the CDR3 reads TGTGCCTGGAGTGGGAGGGGGCTGTACAATCAGCCCCAGCATTTT.

The V call is TRBV9, the J call TRBJ2-2; weak D call: TRBD1 (5 bases). This CDR3 has 16 amino acids. The V end was cut by 1 base, the J end by 3 bases, with 13 bases between. Germline assignment: CDR1 SGDLS and CDR2 YYNGEE. The CDR3 sequence: CASSVMKGADTGELFF. CDR3 in DNA: TGTGCCAGCAGCGTAATGAAAGGGGCGGACACCGGGGAGCTGTTTTTT.

The CDR3 region is CASSRIPGDTTDTQYF. CDR3 DNA sequence: TGTGCCAGCAGCCGGATTCCGGGAGACACCACAGATACGCAGTATTTT. The rearrangement links TRBV11-2 to TRBJ2-3; possibly TRBD2 for D (6 bases). Germline V gives CDR1 SGHAT, CDR2 FQNNGV. This CDR3 is 16 amino acids long. Trimming stripped 5 bases from V and 2 bases from J, with 17 bases between.

The table lists this clonotype with a few counts. The chain links TRBV4-2 to TRBJ2-4; D gene unclear. The CDR3 covers 16 residues. Germline values: CDR1 LGHNA, CDR2 YNFKEQ. V shed 0 bases and J shed 1 base, with 10 bases lying between them. CDR3 loop: CASSQDFLGAKNIQYF. Here the CDR3 DNA reads TGTGCCAGCAGCCAAGATTTTTTGGGGGCCAAAAACATTCAGTACTTC.

This clonotype was detected many times. V gene TRBV7-2 combines with J gene TRBJ1-5; D remains unclear. Trimming removed 1 base from V and 3 bases from J, with 10 bases in between. The germline V gene has CDR1 SGHTA and CDR2 FQGNSA. This CDR3 is 15 amino acids long. CDR3 coding DNA: TGTGCCAGCAGCTTAGTGGGGATAGACAATCAGCCCCAGCATTTT. This encodes CASSLVGIDNQPQHF.

CDR3 in DNA: TGCAGTGCTACTAGCGGCCCCCAAGAGACCCAGTACTTC. Amino acid sequence: CSATSGPQETQYF. The genes are TRBV20-1 and TRBJ2-5; 7 positions match TRBD2. The CDR3 consists of 13 residues. Per germline, CDR1 DFQATT and CDR2 SNEGSKA (reference sequence). The trim removed 4 bases at V and 1 base at J, leaving 3 bases unmatched.

The table lists this clonotype with a few counts. J is TRBJ2-3 and V is TRBV9, with TRBD2 matching 10 bases. The CDR3 extends over 20 amino acids. Unmatched junction bases numbered 16, after V lost 3 bases and J lost 0 bases. The germline V gene encodes CDR1 SGDLS and CDR2 YYNGEE. The CDR3 nucleotides are TGTGCCAGCAGCGCAGGAGGACTAGCGGATGTGGGTAAAAGCACAGATACGCAGTATTTT. Translated: CASSAGGLADVGKSTDTQYF.

The J gene is TRBJ2-7, the V gene TRBV20-1; unclear D gene. This CDR3 comprises 16 residues. V was pared by 5 bases and J by 6 bases, with 26 bases between. Germline loops: CDR1 DFQATT, CDR2 SNEGSKA (reference sequence). CDR3 amino acids: CSAGRAATNPLAEQYF. CDR3 nucleotides: TGCAGTGCTGGAAGAGCTGCCACGAACCCTCTCGCCGAGCAGTACTTC.

This chain links TRBV6-2 or TRBV6-3 with TRBJ2-1; the D is unclear. Trimming cost V 0 bases and J 15 bases, with 12 bases left between them. This CDR3 contains 12 residues. Germline loops: CDR1 MNHEY, CDR2 SVGEGT. For the CDR3, the DNA is TGTGCCAGCAGTTACTCCTGGACCGACGCGTTCTTC. It encodes CASSYSWTDAFF.